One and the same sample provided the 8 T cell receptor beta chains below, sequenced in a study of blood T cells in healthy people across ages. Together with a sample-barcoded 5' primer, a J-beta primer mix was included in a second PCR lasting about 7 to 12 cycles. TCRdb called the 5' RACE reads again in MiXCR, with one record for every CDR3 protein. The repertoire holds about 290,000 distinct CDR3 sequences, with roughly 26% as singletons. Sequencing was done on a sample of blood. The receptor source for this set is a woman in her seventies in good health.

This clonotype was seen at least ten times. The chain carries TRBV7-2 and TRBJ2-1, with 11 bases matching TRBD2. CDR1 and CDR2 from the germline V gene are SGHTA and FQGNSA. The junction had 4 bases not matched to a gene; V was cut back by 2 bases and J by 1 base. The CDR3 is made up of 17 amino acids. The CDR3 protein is CASSLQTSGESYNEQFF. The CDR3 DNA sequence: TGTGCCAGCAGCTTACAGACTAGCGGGGAGTCCTACAATGAGCAGTTCTTC.

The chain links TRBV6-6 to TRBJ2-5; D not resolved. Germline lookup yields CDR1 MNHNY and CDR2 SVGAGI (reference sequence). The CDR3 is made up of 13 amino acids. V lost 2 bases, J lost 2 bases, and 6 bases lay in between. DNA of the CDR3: TGTGCCAGCAGTTACCCCCCACAAGAGACCCAGTACTTC. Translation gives CASSYPPQETQYF.

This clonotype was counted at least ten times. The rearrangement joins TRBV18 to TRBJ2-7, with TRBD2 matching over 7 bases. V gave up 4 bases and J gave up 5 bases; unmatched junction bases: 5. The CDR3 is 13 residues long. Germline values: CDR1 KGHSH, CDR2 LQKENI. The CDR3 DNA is TGTGCCAGCTCACGTGGACTAGACAACGAGCAGTACTTC. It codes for CASSRGLDNEQYF.

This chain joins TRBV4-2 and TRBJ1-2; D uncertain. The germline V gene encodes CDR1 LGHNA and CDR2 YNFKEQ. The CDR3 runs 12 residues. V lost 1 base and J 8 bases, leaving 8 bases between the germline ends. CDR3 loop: CASSQVAVGYTF. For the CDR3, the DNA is TGTGCCAGCAGCCAAGTTGCCGTCGGCTACACCTTC.

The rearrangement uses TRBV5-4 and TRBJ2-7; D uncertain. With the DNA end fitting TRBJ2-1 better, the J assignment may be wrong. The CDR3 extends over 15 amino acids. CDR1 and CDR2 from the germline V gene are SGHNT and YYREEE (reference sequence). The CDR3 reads CASSLEAKSYNEQFF. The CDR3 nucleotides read TGTGCCAGCAGCTTGGAAGCAAAAAGCTACAATGAGCAGTTCTTC.

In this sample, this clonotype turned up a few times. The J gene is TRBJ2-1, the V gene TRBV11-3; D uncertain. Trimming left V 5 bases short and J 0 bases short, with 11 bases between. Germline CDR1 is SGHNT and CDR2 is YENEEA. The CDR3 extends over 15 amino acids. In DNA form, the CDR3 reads TGTGCCAGCAGCCACAGACTCAGCTCCTACAATGAGCAGTTCTTC. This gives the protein CASSHRLSSYNEQFF.

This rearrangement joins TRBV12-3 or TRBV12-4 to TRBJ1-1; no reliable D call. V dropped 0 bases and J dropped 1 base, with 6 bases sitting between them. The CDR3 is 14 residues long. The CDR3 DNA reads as TGTGCCAGCAGTTTAGCGCGTGGGAACACTGAAGCTTTCTTT. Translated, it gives CASSLARGNTEAFF.

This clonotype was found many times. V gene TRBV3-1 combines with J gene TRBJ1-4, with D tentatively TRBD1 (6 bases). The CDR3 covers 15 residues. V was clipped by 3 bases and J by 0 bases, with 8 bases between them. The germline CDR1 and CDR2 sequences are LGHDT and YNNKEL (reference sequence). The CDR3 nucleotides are TGTGCCAGCAGCCAGGAGGGGGCAACTAATGAAAAACTGTTTTTT. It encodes CASSQEGATNEKLFF.